A single sample is the source of the 13 T cell receptor beta chains below, sequenced in a study of blood T cell repertoires in COVID-19. Repertoires were generated with immunoSEQ multiplex PCR, while TCRdb's copy carries only in-frame clones and drops some. The table includes 95,000 to 110,000 clones, 87% detected once. The sequenced material came from peripheral blood. These receptors were collected from a human donor in a cohort sampled during active COVID-19.

The CDR3 region is CASSDTGSEQYF. The DNA of the CDR3 is TGTGCCAGCAGTGATACAGGGAGCGAGCAGTACTTC. V gene TRBV28 combines with J gene TRBJ2-7; D might be TRBD1 (6 bases). V was pared by 5 bases and J by 6 bases, with 11 bases between. The CDR3 length is 12 residues. CDR1 and CDR2 from the germline V gene are MDHEN and SYDVKM.

CDR3 DNA sequence: TGTGCCAGCAGTTCGGTCCGGAGCTGGGATGAAAAACTGTTTTTT. Translated: CASSSVRSWDEKLFF. The chain links TRBV27 to TRBJ1-4, with unresolved D. With 4 bases removed from V and 6 bases from J, the gap between germline ends came to 15 bases. In germline, CDR1 is MNHEY, CDR2 SMNVEV (reference sequence). This CDR3 comprises 15 residues.

The chain recombines TRBV29-1 with TRBJ1-2; D not certain. Trimming cost V 3 bases and J 6 bases, with 11 bases left between them. This CDR3 has 12 amino acids. Germline V CDR1 and CDR2: SQVTM, ANQGSEA. The CDR3 sequence is CSVESVGHGYTF. The CDR3 nucleotides read TGCAGCGTTGAGTCGGTCGGTCATGGCTACACCTTC.

CDR3 coding DNA: TGTGCCAGCAGTTACTCCCAAGCGGGAGCCACCGGGGAGCTGTTTTTT. This sequence encodes CASSYSQAGATGELFF. V usage is TRBV6-5 and J usage is TRBJ2-2, with TRBD2 identical over 8 bases. The CDR3 loop spans 16 amino acids. CDR1 is MNHEY, CDR2 SVGAGI, per germline. Trimming cost V 0 bases and J 4 bases; bases outside gene matches: 4.

The table lists this clone with a count of one. The chain combines TRBV7-9 with TRBJ2-5, with TRBD1 matching 9 bases. J was trimmed by 9 bases and V by 4 bases; bases with no gene match: 9. Germline assignment: CDR1 SEHNR and CDR2 FQNEAQ (reference sequence). The CDR3 runs 14 residues. The CDR3 region has the DNA TGTGCCAGCAGCTCCACAGGGGGCCGACAGGCCCAGTACTTC. It specifies CASSSTGGRQAQYF.

This clone has only one observation. The chain recombines TRBV27 with TRBJ2-2; the D gene is possibly TRBD2 (5 bases). This CDR3 has 12 residues. V was clipped by 7 bases and J by 5 bases, with 8 bases between them. Per the germline V gene, CDR1 is MNHEY and CDR2 is SMNVEV (reference sequence). CDR3 DNA sequence: TGTGCCAGCAAGGAGGAAACCGGGGAGCTGTTTTTT. Protein product: CASKEETGELFF.

This chain joins TRBV27 and TRBJ2-3; TRBD1 agrees at 8 bases. With V trimmed by 5 bases and J by 3 bases, 7 bases remained unmatched. This CDR3 has 15 residues. Germline lookup yields CDR1 MNHEY and CDR2 SMNVEV (reference sequence). The CDR3 here is CASSKRTGRTDTQYF. The DNA for the CDR3 is TGTGCCAGCAGTAAAAGGACAGGGAGGACAGATACGCAGTATTTT.

The V call is TRBV12-3 or TRBV12-4, the J call TRBJ1-2, with 7 bases that match TRBD1. V lost 3 bases, J lost 7 bases, and 5 bases stayed unmatched. The CDR3 is 13 residues long. The CDR3 region has the DNA TGTGCCAGCAGTTTCTCCCAGGGGGTTGGCTACACCTTC. Translation: CASSFSQGVGYTF.

V usage is TRBV7-7 and J usage is TRBJ2-3, with 8 bases fitting TRBD2. V was pared by 5 bases and J by 0 bases, with 4 bases of the junction left unmatched. The CDR3 spans 15 residues. Germline V gene sequence: CDR1 SSHAT, CDR2 FNYEAQ (reference sequence). CDR3 bases: TGTGCCAGCAGCCGGGTAGCGGGGAGCACAGATACGCAGTATTTT. It codes for CASSRVAGSTDTQYF.

The chain joins TRBV7-3 to TRBJ2-3; 9 bases fit TRBD2. With 3 bases clipped from V and 0 bases from J, the junction kept 4 bases outside the gene matches. The CDR3 has 16 residues. In germline, CDR1 is SGHTA, CDR2 FQGTGA. This chain's CDR3 is CASSFRSGSSTDTQYF. The CDR3 region has the DNA TGTGCCAGCAGCTTCCGTAGCGGGAGCAGCACAGATACGCAGTATTTT.

The rearrangement links TRBV27 to TRBJ1-5, with D uncertain. Trimming took off 5 bases at V and 5 bases at J, with 10 bases between the two ends. Germline V gene lookup returns CDR1 MNHEY and CDR2 SMNVEV (reference sequence). This CDR3 contains 13 residues. The CDR3 DNA sequence: TGTGCCAGCAGTATATGGGGAGATCAGCCCCAGCATTTT. Translated, it gives CASSIWGDQPQHF.

The chain has TRBV27 and TRBJ1-1, with D perhaps matching TRBD1 (5 bases). V was shortened by 3 bases and J by 0 bases, with 8 bases between the two germline ends. The CDR3 has 14 amino acids. Germline CDR1 reads MNHEY; CDR2 reads SMNVEV (reference sequence). CDR3 in DNA: TGTGCCAGCAGTTTGGACAACCTGAACACTGAAGCTTTCTTT. Translated: CASSLDNLNTEAFF.

The V call is TRBV9, the J call TRBJ2-1; tentatively, D is TRBD1 (8 bases). Germline V gives CDR1 SGDLS, CDR2 YYNGEE. V was cut by 4 bases and J by 6 bases, with 14 bases left in between. The CDR3 consists of 14 residues. In DNA form, the CDR3 reads TGTGCCAGCAGCCAACACAGGGGGGGCAATGAGCAGTTCTTC. This encodes CASSQHRGGNEQFF.